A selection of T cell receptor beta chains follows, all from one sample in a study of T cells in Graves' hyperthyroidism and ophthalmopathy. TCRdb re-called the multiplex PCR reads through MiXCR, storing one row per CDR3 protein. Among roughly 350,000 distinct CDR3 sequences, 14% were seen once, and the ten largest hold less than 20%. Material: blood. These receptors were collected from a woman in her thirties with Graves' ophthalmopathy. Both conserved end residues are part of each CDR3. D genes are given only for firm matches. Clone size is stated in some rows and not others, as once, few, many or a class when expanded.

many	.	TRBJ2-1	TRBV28	TGTGCCAGCAGTTTGACTTTAAGCTCCTACAATGAGCAGTTCTTC	CASSLTLSSYNEQFF
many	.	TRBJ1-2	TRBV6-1	TGTGCCAGCAGTGTCTCGATCGGAGATGGCTACACCTTC	CASSVSIGDGYTF
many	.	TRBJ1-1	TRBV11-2	TGTGCCAGCAGCTTTTACGAGAGACCTGAAGCTTTCTTT	CASSFYERPEAFF
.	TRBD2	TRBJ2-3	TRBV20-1	TGCAGTGCTAGAGATTACCTAGCGGGGCAGCTGGGTACGCAGTATTTT	CSARDYLAGQLGTQYF
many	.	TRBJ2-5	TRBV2	TGTGCCAGCAGTGGAACGGTGCAAACTAGGCTGGAGACCCAGTACTTC	CASSGTVQTRLETQYF
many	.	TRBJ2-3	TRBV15	TGTGCCACCAGCAGAGCTGGAGGGAACACAGATACGCAGTATTTT	CATSRAGGNTDTQYF
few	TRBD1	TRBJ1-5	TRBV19	TGTGCCAGTAGTATAGCCCCCGGGACAGCAAATCAGCCCCAGCATTTT	CASSIAPGTANQPQHF
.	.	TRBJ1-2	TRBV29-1	TGCAGCGTTGAGGGCGGAGAAAACTATGGCTACACCTTC	CSVEGGENYGYTF
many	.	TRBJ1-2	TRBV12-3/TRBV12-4	TGTGCCAGCAGTCTCGCCCTGGGGGAGCACTATGGCTACACCTTC	CASSLALGEHYGYTF
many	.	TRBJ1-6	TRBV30	TGTGCCTGGAGTGCCTCGTCCTTTCCACCCCTCCACTTT	CAWSASSFPPLHF
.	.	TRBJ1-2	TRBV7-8	TGTGCCAGCAAGAGGCAGGGGATCGATGGCTACACCTTC	CASKRQGIDGYTF
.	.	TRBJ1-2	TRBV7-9	TGTGCCAGCAGCTTCGGCATTAGGGGCTACACCTTC	CASSFGIRGYTF
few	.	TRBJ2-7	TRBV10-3	TGTGCCATCAGTGAAGGCATAGCTACCGAGCAGTACTTC	CAISEGIATEQYF
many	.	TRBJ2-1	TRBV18	TGTGCCAGCTCACCAATAGGTAGGCCAACGTTGGATGAGCAGTTCTTC	CASSPIGRPTLDEQFF
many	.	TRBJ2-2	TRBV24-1	TGTGCCACCAGTGATTCCGGACTAAACACCGGGGAGCTGTTTTTT	CATSDSGLNTGELFF
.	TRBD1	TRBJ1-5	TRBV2	TGTGCCAGCAGCGACAGGGGGCTTCAGCCCCAGCATTTT	CASSDRGLQPQHF
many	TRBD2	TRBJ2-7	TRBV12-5	TGTGCTAGTGGTTTGGTAAAACTAGCGGGTGCCTACGAGCAGTACTTC	CASGLVKLAGAYEQYF
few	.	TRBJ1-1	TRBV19	TGTGCCAGTAGGATTTCGGGGGCCAACACTGAAGCTTTCTTT	CASRISGANTEAFF
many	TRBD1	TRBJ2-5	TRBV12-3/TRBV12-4	TGTGCCAGCAGTCCCGGACAGGCCCAAGAGACCCAGTACTTC	CASSPGQAQETQYF
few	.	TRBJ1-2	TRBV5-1	TGCGCCAGCAGCGGCTCAACTGGTGGCTACACCTTC	CASSGSTGGYTF
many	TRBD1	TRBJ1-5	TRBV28	TGTGCCAGCAGTTTGATCGGGACAGGGGTTTATCAGCCCCAGCATTTT	CASSLIGTGVYQPQHF
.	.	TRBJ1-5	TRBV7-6	TGTGCCAGTGCCCTTAGTGAGGGTCAGCCCCAGCATTTT	CASALSEGQPQHF
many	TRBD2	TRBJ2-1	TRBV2	TGTGCCAGCAGTGATTTAGCAGCGGGGAAAGGGAATGAGCAGTTCTTC	CASSDLAAGKGNEQFF
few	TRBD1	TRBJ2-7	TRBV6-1	TGTGCCAGTTCGGGACAGAGAAATTACTACGAGCAGTACTTC	CASSGQRNYYEQYF
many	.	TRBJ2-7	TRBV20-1	TGCAGTGCTAGAGAGGGAAACGAGCAGTACTTC	CSAREGNEQYF
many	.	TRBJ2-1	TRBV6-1	TGTGCCAGCAGTGAAGTTCTAGGAAGCTCCTACAATGAGCAGTTCTTC	CASSEVLGSSYNEQFF
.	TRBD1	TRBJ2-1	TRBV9	TGTGCCAGCAGCGCACCGGGACAGGGACGTAGGAATGAGCAGTTCTTC	CASSAPGQGRRNEQFF
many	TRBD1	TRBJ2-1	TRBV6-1	TGTGCCAGCAGCCCCGCGGGGACAGGGGGCTTTGAGCAGTTCTTC	CASSPAGTGGFEQFF
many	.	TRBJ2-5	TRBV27	TGTGCCAGCAGTATCGCCGGGACTCGACAAGAGACCCAGTACTTC	CASSIAGTRQETQYF
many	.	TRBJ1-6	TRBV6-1	TGTGCCAGCAGCCAGGACGGTGGCCAAAATTCACCCCTCCACTTT	CASSQDGGQNSPLHF
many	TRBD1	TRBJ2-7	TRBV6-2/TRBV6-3	TGTGCCAGCAGTGGTTGGACAGGAGCCTACGAGCAGTACTTC	CASSGWTGAYEQYF
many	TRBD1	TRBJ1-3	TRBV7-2	TGTGCCAGCAGCTTAATTTCGGGACAGTTAAACACCATATATTTT	CASSLISGQLNTIYF
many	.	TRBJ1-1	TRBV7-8	TGTGCCAGCAGCATAGGAGGGGCGTGGGAAGCTTTCTTT	CASSIGGAWEAFF
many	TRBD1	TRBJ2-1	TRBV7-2	TGTGCCAGCAGCTTGACCGGACAGGGCTCCTACAATGAGCAGTTCTTC	CASSLTGQGSYNEQFF
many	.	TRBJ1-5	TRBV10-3	TGTGCCTCCCGCGGGGGGGCTGGTCAGCCCCAGCATTTT	CASRGGAGQPQHF
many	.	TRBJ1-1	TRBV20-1	TGCCGGGGGAGGGACATCGGTAAAAACACTGAAGCTTTCTTT	CRGRDIGKNTEAFF
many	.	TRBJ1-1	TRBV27	TGTGCCAGCAGTTTGGCCGCTTACGCTGAAGCTTTCTTT	CASSLAAYAEAFF
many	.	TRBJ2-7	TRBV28	TGTGCCAGCAGTTTCGGGATCGAGCAGTACTTC	CASSFGIEQYF
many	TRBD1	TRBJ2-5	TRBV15	TGTGCCACCAGCAGAGAACCAGGGGGCACCCAGGGAGAGACCCAGTACTTC	CATSREPGGTQGETQYF
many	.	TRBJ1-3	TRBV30	TGTGCCTGGAGTCGGTTCGGACTGAACTCTGGAAACACCATATATTTT	CAWSRFGLNSGNTIYF
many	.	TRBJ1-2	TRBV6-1	TGTGCCAGCAGTTATCAGAGGGGTGGAGGCTACACCTTC	CASSYQRGGGYTF
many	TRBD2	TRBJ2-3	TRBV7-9	TGTGCCAGCAGCTTGGCCGCGGGGGAGCGGGATACGCAGTATTTT	CASSLAAGERDTQYF
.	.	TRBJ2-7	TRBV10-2	TGCGCCAGCAGTGAGTCCCCCCCCGAGCAGTACTTC	CASSESPPEQYF
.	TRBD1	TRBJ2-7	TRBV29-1	TGCAGCGTTGTGCAAAACAGGGGGTCCTACGAGCAGTACTTC	CSVVQNRGSYEQYF
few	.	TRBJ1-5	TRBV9	TGTGCCAGCAGCGTAACAGGTAACAATCAGCCCCAGCATTTT	CASSVTGNNQPQHF
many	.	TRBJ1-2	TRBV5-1	TGCGCCAGCAGCTTGGCCGAGCCGGGGCACTATGGCTACACCTTC	CASSLAEPGHYGYTF
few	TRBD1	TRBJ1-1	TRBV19	TGTGCCAGTAGTTGGGGACAGGGTGGCATGGCTTTCTTT	CASSWGQGGMAFF
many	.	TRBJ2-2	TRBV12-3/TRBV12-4	TGTGCCAGCAGTTTCACAAGGGGGGACGGGGAGCTGTTTTTT	CASSFTRGDGELFF
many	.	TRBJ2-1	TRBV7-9	TGTGCCAGCAACGTAATGCAGGGGACCCACAATGAGCAGTTCTTC	CASNVMQGTHNEQFF
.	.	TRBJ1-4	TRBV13	TGTGCCAGCAGCTTCAGAGTTACTAATGAAAAACTGTTTTTT	CASSFRVTNEKLFF
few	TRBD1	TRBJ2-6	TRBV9	TGTGCCAGCAGCGCACGACCGGGACAGGTAAACTCTGGGGCCAACGTCCTGACTTTC	CASSARPGQVNSGANVLTF
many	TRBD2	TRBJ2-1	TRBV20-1	TGCAGTGCTAGAAATCCGGGACTAGTAAATAATGAGCAGTTCTTC	CSARNPGLVNNEQFF
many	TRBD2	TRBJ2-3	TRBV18	TGTGCCAGCTCACGGGGGACTAGAAACACAGATACGCAGTATTTT	CASSRGTRNTDTQYF